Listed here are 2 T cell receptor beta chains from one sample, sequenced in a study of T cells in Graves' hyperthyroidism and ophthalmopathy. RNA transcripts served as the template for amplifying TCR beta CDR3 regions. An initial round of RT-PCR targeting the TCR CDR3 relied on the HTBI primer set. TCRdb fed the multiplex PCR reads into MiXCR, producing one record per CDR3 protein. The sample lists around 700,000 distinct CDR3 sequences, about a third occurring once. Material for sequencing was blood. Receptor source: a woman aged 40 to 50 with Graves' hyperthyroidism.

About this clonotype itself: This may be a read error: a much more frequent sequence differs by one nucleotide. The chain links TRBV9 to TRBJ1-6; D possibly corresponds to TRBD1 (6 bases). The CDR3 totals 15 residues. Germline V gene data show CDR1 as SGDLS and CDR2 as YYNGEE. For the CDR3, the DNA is TGTGCCATCAGCGTAGGTAGACAGGACAATTCACTCCTCCACTTT. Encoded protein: CAISVGRQDNSLLHF. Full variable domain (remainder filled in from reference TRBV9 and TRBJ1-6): DSGVTQTPKHLITATGQRVTLRCSPRSGDLSVYWYQQSLDQGLQFLIQYYNGEERAKGNILERFSAQQFPDLHSELNLSSLELGDSALYFCAISVGRQDNSLLHFGNGTRLTVT.

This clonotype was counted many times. CDR3 nucleotides: TGTGCCAGCAGCCCAGAGGTCGGGGCAGGGTATCAGCCCCAGCATTTT. This encodes CASSPEVGAGYQPQHF. The chain couples TRBV7-2 to TRBJ1-5; D might be TRBD1 (5 bases). The CDR3 runs 16 residues. Germline CDR1 reads SGHTA; CDR2 reads FQGNSA. Deletions cut 5 bases from V and 5 bases from J, with 19 bases between.